A selection of T cell receptor beta chains follows, all from one sample in a study of identical twins. TCRdb redid the calling of the 5' RACE reads with MiXCR, one entry per CDR3 protein. In the table there are over 500,000 distinct CDR3 sequences, 20% to 25% of which are singletons. A further study also used this sample, focusing on T cells expressing NK-cell markers.

Source material: CD4+ T cells sorted from blood. Receptors originate from a woman aged 18-35 years in good health. Each CDR3 is given with its conserved first and last residue. Fields, in order: V gene, J gene, clone size, D gene, CDR3 DNA, CDR3 protein. A D gene is named only where the DNA matches it firmly. A clone size is listed for some rows: how often the clone was seen (once, few, many), or a class if it is expanded.

v_call: TRBV6-1; j_call: TRBJ2-3; clone_size: few; d_call: TRBD2; cdr3_nt: TGTGCCAGCAGGACTGGGACTAGCGGGGGGAAAGGTACGCAGTATTTT; cdr3_aa: CASRTGTSGGKGTQYF
v_call: TRBV20-1; j_call: TRBJ2-1; clone_size: NA; d_call: TRBD2; cdr3_nt: TGCAGGGCCCGTACACTAGCGGGAGGTTTGAGTTCCTACAATGAGCAGTTCTTC; cdr3_aa: CRARTLAGGLSSYNEQFF
v_call: TRBV12-3/TRBV12-4; j_call: TRBJ2-3; clone_size: many; d_call: NA; cdr3_nt: TGTGCCAGCAGTCGAACGAAAGGACTCACCAGCACAGATACGCAGTATTTT; cdr3_aa: CASSRTKGLTSTDTQYF
v_call: TRBV14; j_call: TRBJ2-1; clone_size: NA; d_call: TRBD2; cdr3_nt: TGTGCCAGCAGCGGGCTAGCGGGTTTCAATGAGCAGTTCTTC; cdr3_aa: CASSGLAGFNEQFF
v_call: TRBV12-3/TRBV12-4; j_call: TRBJ1-2; clone_size: NA; d_call: NA; cdr3_nt: TGTGCCAGCAGTTTGGACACCTACTATGGCTACACCTTC; cdr3_aa: CASSLDTYYGYTF
v_call: TRBV24-1; j_call: TRBJ2-1; clone_size: NA; d_call: TRBD2; cdr3_nt: TGTGCCACCAGTGATTCCCGGGAGGGCCTTAATGAGCAGTTCTTC; cdr3_aa: CATSDSREGLNEQFF
v_call: TRBV5-1; j_call: TRBJ1-1; clone_size: many; d_call: NA; cdr3_nt: TGCGCCAGCAGCTTGTGGGGGGGCGCGAAGGCTGAAGCTTTCTTT; cdr3_aa: CASSLWGGAKAEAFF
v_call: TRBV20-1; j_call: TRBJ2-5; clone_size: NA; d_call: NA; cdr3_nt: TGCAGTGCGCCCGCGGGGTCCGGCGAGACCCAGTACTTC; cdr3_aa: CSAPAGSGETQYF
v_call: TRBV7-9; j_call: TRBJ2-1; clone_size: many; d_call: TRBD2; cdr3_nt: TGTGCCAGCAGCCCCGGGAGTAGCGGGACTGAGCAGTTCTTC; cdr3_aa: CASSPGSSGTEQFF
v_call: TRBV20-1; j_call: TRBJ1-4; clone_size: NA; d_call: NA; cdr3_nt: TGCAGTGCTCGACACGGTCCAACTAATGAAAAACTGTTTTTT; cdr3_aa: CSARHGPTNEKLFF
v_call: TRBV4-2; j_call: TRBJ1-5; clone_size: few; d_call: TRBD1; cdr3_nt: TGTGCCAGCAGCCAAGGACAGGGTTATAGCAATCAGCCCCAGCATTTT; cdr3_aa: CASSQGQGYSNQPQHF
v_call: TRBV9; j_call: TRBJ2-5; clone_size: few; d_call: NA; cdr3_nt: TGTGCCAGCAGCAGGCGGACCCAAGGTATAGAGACCCAGTACTTC; cdr3_aa: CASSRRTQGIETQYF